Following are 10 T cell receptor beta chains from one sample sequenced in a study of T cells expressing NK-cell markers. TCRdb re-called the 5' RACE reads and shows each CDR3 protein once, DNA omitted. The ten top clones account for less than 20%, within a sample of under 200,000 distinct CDR3 sequences. The sequenced material came from blood T cells: a sorted CD56 or NKG2C T cell subset, CD4+ or CD8+ T cells, or bulk PBMC T cells (not recorded which). These receptors came from a woman between 18 and 70 years old in good health.

This chain uses TRBV4-1 with TRBJ2-3; TCRdb returns TRBD1, unconfirmable since there is no DNA. Germline CDR1 is MGHRA and CDR2 is YSYEKL. The CDR3 runs 13 residues. CDR3 residues: CASSQDPVETQYF.

The gene calls are TRBV12-3 or TRBV12-4 and TRBJ2-3; no DNA is available, so the TRBD2 call from TCRdb remains unchecked. The CDR3 is 13 amino acids. CDR3: CASRADSTDTQYF.

This chain uses TRBV3-1 with TRBJ2-1; the TCRdb call, TRBD2, lacks DNA for checking. The CDR3 is 15 residues long. Germline values: CDR1 LGHDT, CDR2 YNNKEL (reference sequence). CDR3 loop: CASSQASGSYNEQFF.

The CDR3 region is CASSQGAPGTSSRADTQYF. The rearrangement joins TRBV4-1 to TRBJ2-3; TCRdb calls TRBD2, which cannot be checked without DNA. Germline CDR1 and CDR2: MGHRA and YSYEKL. The CDR3 covers 19 residues.

CDR3 region: CASSLLEAEVEQFF. The V and J genes are TRBV12-3 or TRBV12-4 and TRBJ2-1. The CDR3 loop spans 14 amino acids.

This chain uses TRBV10-3 with TRBJ1-5; as DNA is missing, the TRBD1 call by TCRdb cannot be tested. Germline CDR1 and CDR2: ENHRY and SYGVKD. The CDR3 sequence is 13 residues long. CDR3 in amino acids: CAISEGQNQPQHF.

V and J are TRBV5-1 and TRBJ2-2; checking the TCRdb D call of TRBD2 is not possible without DNA. CDR1 and CDR2 from the germline V gene are SGHRS and YFSETQ. The CDR3 sequence is 15 residues long. CDR3: CASSLDLAGAGELFF. The full variable domain, completed using reference TRBV5-1 and TRBJ2-2, is KAGVTQTPRYLIKTRGQQVTLSCSPISGHRSVSWYQQTPGQGLQFLFEYFSETQRNKGNFPGRFSGRQFSNSRSEMNVSTLELGDSALYLCASSLDLAGAGELFFGEGSRLTVL.

The rearrangement links TRBV12-3 or TRBV12-4 to TRBJ2-1; the TCRdb D gene call, TRBD2, has no DNA to confirm it. This CDR3 has 14 amino acids. The CDR3 is CASRTSGGGPEQFF.

Here the CDR3 reads CASSESVGGGRTEAFF. V and J are TRBV25-1 and TRBJ1-1. Per the germline V gene, CDR1 is MGHDK and CDR2 is SYGVNS. The CDR3 loop spans 16 amino acids.

V usage is TRBV29-1 and J usage is TRBJ1-1. The CDR3 totals 14 residues. Germline V lookup: CDR1 SQVTM, CDR2 ANQGSEA. Here the CDR3 reads CSVEASLVHAEAFF.